The rows below give T cell receptor beta chains drawn from one sample of a study of identifying expanded T cells in peripheral blood. Assay: immunoSEQ multiplex PCR; the TCRdb copy retains only in-frame clones and omits some. Of about 81,000 clones listed, roughly 84% are singletons. Sample: blood. All receptors derive from a person aged 18-70 years in good health. Both conserved end residues are part of each CDR3. Each record gives: D gene, V gene, J gene, CDR3 length, clone size, CDR3 protein, CDR3 DNA. D genes are given only for firm matches. A clone size is listed for some rows: how often the clone was seen (once, few, many), or a class if it is expanded.

D gene: TRBD2
V gene: TRBV5-4
J gene: TRBJ2-1
CDR3 length: 16
clone size: .
CDR3 protein: CASSLGAGGSSNEQFF
CDR3 DNA: TGTGCCAGCAGCTTAGGAGCGGGAGGGTCCAGCAATGAGCAGTTCTTC

D gene: TRBD1
V gene: TRBV10-3
J gene: TRBJ1-2
CDR3 length: 13
clone size: few
CDR3 protein: CAISGSTGDGYTF
CDR3 DNA: TGTGCCATCAGTGGCTCGACAGGGGATGGCTACACCTTC

D gene: TRBD2
V gene: TRBV18
J gene: TRBJ2-2
CDR3 length: 16
clone size: .
CDR3 protein: CASSVTSGRNTGELFF
CDR3 DNA: TGTGCCAGCTCAGTTACTAGCGGGAGGAACACCGGGGAGCTGTTTTTT

D gene: .
V gene: TRBV5-1
J gene: TRBJ2-5
CDR3 length: 14
clone size: .
CDR3 protein: CASSLGATQETQYF
CDR3 DNA: TGCGCCAGCAGCTTGGGTGCAACACAAGAGACCCAGTACTTC

D gene: .
V gene: TRBV9
J gene: TRBJ2-1
CDR3 length: 14
clone size: .
CDR3 protein: CASSALRSGVWQFF
CDR3 DNA: TGTGCCAGCAGCGCCCTTCGATCAGGGGTTTGGCAGTTCTTC

D gene: .
V gene: TRBV21-1
J gene: TRBJ1-2
CDR3 length: 15
clone size: .
CDR3 protein: CASSKEGRRNYGYTF
CDR3 DNA: TGTGCCAGCAGCAAAGAGGGTCGAAGAAACTATGGCTACACCTTC

D gene: .
V gene: TRBV18
J gene: TRBJ2-5
CDR3 length: 13
clone size: .
CDR3 protein: CASSPGAGETQYF
CDR3 DNA: TGTGCCAGCTCACCAGGGGCGGGGGAGACCCAGTACTTC

D gene: .
V gene: TRBV29-1
J gene: TRBJ2-3
CDR3 length: 13
clone size: .
CDR3 protein: CSVSRGPADTQYF
CDR3 DNA: TGCAGCGTGTCTCGGGGCCCAGCCGATACGCAGTATTTT

D gene: .
V gene: TRBV6-5
J gene: TRBJ2-6
CDR3 length: 14
clone size: medium-sized
CDR3 protein: CATRPQGGANVLTF
CDR3 DNA: TGTGCCACCCGGCCCCAGGGAGGGGCCAACGTCCTGACTTTC

D gene: .
V gene: TRBV4-2
J gene: TRBJ2-7
CDR3 length: 15
clone size: .
CDR3 protein: CASSSGLGSSYEQYF
CDR3 DNA: TGTGCCAGCAGCTCAGGACTTGGAAGCTCCTACGAGCAGTACTTC

D gene: TRBD1
V gene: TRBV19
J gene: TRBJ1-1
CDR3 length: 16
clone size: .
CDR3 protein: CASSLRQGGIGTEAFF
CDR3 DNA: TGTGCCAGTAGTTTAAGACAGGGAGGGATTGGCACTGAAGCTTTCTTT

D gene: .
V gene: TRBV7-6
J gene: TRBJ2-3
CDR3 length: 21
clone size: .
CDR3 protein: CASSLGGTAEIPTIDTDTQYF
CDR3 DNA: TGTGCCAGCAGCTTAGGCGGGACGGCGGAGATCCCTACTATTGACACAGATACGCAGTATTTT

D gene: .
V gene: TRBV28
J gene: TRBJ2-1
CDR3 length: 13
clone size: .
CDR3 protein: CASSTGRYNEQFF
CDR3 DNA: TGTGCCAGCAGTACAGGGCGCTACAATGAGCAGTTCTTC

D gene: .
V gene: TRBV28
J gene: TRBJ2-3
CDR3 length: 15
clone size: .
CDR3 protein: CASSFRTPSTDTQYF
CDR3 DNA: TGTGCCAGCAGTTTTCGGACGCCTAGCACAGATACGCAGTATTTT

D gene: .
V gene: TRBV18
J gene: TRBJ2-7
CDR3 length: 14
clone size: .
CDR3 protein: CASSPSQGTHEQYF
CDR3 DNA: TGTGCCAGCTCACCAAGCCAGGGGACCCACGAGCAGTACTTC

D gene: .
V gene: TRBV14
J gene: TRBJ1-1
CDR3 length: 12
clone size: .
CDR3 protein: CASSQEWGGPFF
CDR3 DNA: TGTGCCAGCAGCCAAGAGTGGGGGGGGCCTTTCTTT

D gene: .
V gene: TRBV19
J gene: TRBJ1-1
CDR3 length: 16
clone size: once
CDR3 protein: CASSMMPGGPYTEAFF
CDR3 DNA: TGTGCCAGTAGTATGATGCCGGGGGGGCCGTACACTGAAGCTTTCTTT

D gene: .
V gene: TRBV4-3
J gene: TRBJ1-1
CDR3 length: 16
clone size: .
CDR3 protein: CASSQDRSGYLTEAFF
CDR3 DNA: TGCGCCAGCAGCCAAGATAGATCAGGTTATCTCACTGAAGCTTTCTTT

D gene: .
V gene: TRBV4-1
J gene: TRBJ1-3
CDR3 length: 17
clone size: .
CDR3 protein: CASSQVPLNEAGNTIYF
CDR3 DNA: TGCGCCAGCAGCCAAGTCCCTCTTAATGAAGCTGGAAACACCATATATTTT

D gene: .
V gene: TRBV30
J gene: TRBJ2-7
CDR3 length: 11
clone size: .
CDR3 protein: CAWTASYEQYF
CDR3 DNA: TGTGCCTGGACCGCGTCCTACGAGCAGTACTTC

D gene: TRBD2
V gene: TRBV7-2
J gene: TRBJ2-7
CDR3 length: 16
clone size: .
CDR3 protein: CASSLAGTSGTQEQYF
CDR3 DNA: TGTGCCAGCAGCTTAGCGGGGACTAGCGGGACGCAAGAGCAGTACTTC

D gene: .
V gene: TRBV5-6
J gene: TRBJ1-5
CDR3 length: 13
clone size: .
CDR3 protein: CASSLEQNQPQHF
CDR3 DNA: TGTGCCAGCAGCTTGGAACAGAATCAGCCCCAGCATTTT

D gene: .
V gene: TRBV19
J gene: TRBJ2-5
CDR3 length: 13
clone size: .
CDR3 protein: CASSQNREQTQYF
CDR3 DNA: TGTGCCAGTAGTCAAAACAGGGAGCAGACCCAGTACTTC

D gene: TRBD2
V gene: TRBV5-1
J gene: TRBJ2-5
CDR3 length: 16
clone size: .
CDR3 protein: CASSSISGSEGKTQYF
CDR3 DNA: TGCGCCAGCAGCTCTATTAGCGGGAGCGAAGGAAAGACCCAGTACTTC

D gene: TRBD1
V gene: TRBV25-1
J gene: TRBJ2-7
CDR3 length: 13
clone size: .
CDR3 protein: CAAGRDSPHEQYF
CDR3 DNA: TGTGCCGCGGGCCGGGACAGCCCACACGAGCAGTACTTC

D gene: .
V gene: TRBV14
J gene: TRBJ2-7
CDR3 length: 18
clone size: .
CDR3 protein: CASSQASVGPASSYEQYF
CDR3 DNA: TGTGCCAGCAGCCAAGCCTCTGTAGGACCTGCCAGCTCCTACGAGCAGTACTTC

D gene: .
V gene: TRBV19
J gene: TRBJ1-2
CDR3 length: 13
clone size: .
CDR3 protein: CASERGAGYGYTF
CDR3 DNA: TGTGCCAGTGAGAGGGGGGCCGGCTATGGCTACACCTTC

D gene: TRBD1
V gene: TRBV4-1
J gene: TRBJ1-4
CDR3 length: 18
clone size: .
CDR3 protein: CASSQAEFVGTEYEKLFF
CDR3 DNA: TGCGCCAGCAGCCAAGCAGAGTTTGTTGGGACAGAATATGAAAAACTGTTTTTT

D gene: TRBD1
V gene: TRBV9
J gene: TRBJ2-7
CDR3 length: 14
clone size: .
CDR3 protein: CASSVTGEPYEQYF
CDR3 DNA: TGTGCCAGCAGCGTGACAGGGGAACCCTACGAGCAGTACTTC

D gene: .
V gene: TRBV5-4
J gene: TRBJ1-3
CDR3 length: 16
clone size: .
CDR3 protein: CASSLTTATSGNTIYF
CDR3 DNA: TGTGCCAGCAGCTTAACGACCGCGACCTCTGGAAACACCATATATTTT

D gene: .
V gene: TRBV5-1
J gene: TRBJ1-2
CDR3 length: 13
clone size: .
CDR3 protein: CASSLAGSDGYTF
CDR3 DNA: TGCGCCAGCAGCTTGGCAGGGTCGGATGGCTACACCTTC

D gene: .
V gene: TRBV19
J gene: TRBJ1-2
CDR3 length: 13
clone size: .
CDR3 protein: CASSIAADYGYTF
CDR3 DNA: TGTGCCAGTAGTATCGCGGCAGACTATGGCTACACCTTC

D gene: TRBD1
V gene: TRBV28
J gene: TRBJ1-4
CDR3 length: 15
clone size: once
CDR3 protein: CASSRRTGVIEKLFF
CDR3 DNA: TGTGCCAGCAGCCGCCGGACAGGGGTGATTGAAAAACTGTTTTTT

D gene: .
V gene: TRBV30
J gene: TRBJ1-2
CDR3 length: 13
clone size: once
CDR3 protein: CAWTLGANYGYTF
CDR3 DNA: TGTGCCTGGACTTTGGGGGCTAACTATGGCTACACCTTC

D gene: TRBD1
V gene: TRBV2
J gene: TRBJ1-5
CDR3 length: 17
clone size: .
CDR3 protein: CASRTGTGPFSNQPQHF
CDR3 DNA: TGTGCCAGCAGGACCGGGACAGGCCCCTTTAGCAATCAGCCCCAGCATTTT

D gene: .
V gene: TRBV27
J gene: TRBJ1-1
CDR3 length: 14
clone size: .
CDR3 protein: CASSLSDGNTEAFF
CDR3 DNA: TGTGCCAGCAGTTTATCGGACGGGAACACTGAAGCTTTCTTT

D gene: .
V gene: TRBV7-2
J gene: TRBJ2-7
CDR3 length: 12
clone size: .
CDR3 protein: CASSLGRGEQYF
CDR3 DNA: TGTGCCAGCAGCTTAGGACGGGGGGAGCAGTACTTC

D gene: .
V gene: TRBV10-3
J gene: TRBJ2-7
CDR3 length: 14
clone size: few
CDR3 protein: CAISESNYLYEQYF
CDR3 DNA: TGTGCCATCAGTGAGTCTAACTACCTCTACGAGCAGTACTTC

D gene: TRBD1
V gene: TRBV18
J gene: TRBJ1-3
CDR3 length: 15
clone size: .
CDR3 protein: CASSPPRDRGDTIYF
CDR3 DNA: TGTGCCAGCTCACCACCGAGGGACAGGGGGGACACCATATATTTT

D gene: .
V gene: TRBV10-1
J gene: TRBJ2-7
CDR3 length: 11
clone size: once
CDR3 protein: CASSGPYEQYF
CDR3 DNA: TGCGCCAGCAGTGGACCCTACGAGCAGTACTTC

D gene: .
V gene: TRBV11-3
J gene: TRBJ2-7
CDR3 length: 14
clone size: .
CDR3 protein: CASSLDPAGYEQYF
CDR3 DNA: TGTGCCAGCAGCTTAGATCCTGCGGGCTACGAGCAGTACTTC

D gene: .
V gene: TRBV7-9
J gene: TRBJ1-1
CDR3 length: 13
clone size: .
CDR3 protein: CASSYSRETEAFF
CDR3 DNA: TGTGCCAGCAGCTACAGTAGGGAAACTGAAGCTTTCTTT

D gene: TRBD1
V gene: TRBV10-3
J gene: TRBJ1-1
CDR3 length: 14
clone size: .
CDR3 protein: CAISAGQGNTEAFF
CDR3 DNA: TGTGCCATCAGTGCGGGACAGGGGAACACTGAAGCTTTCTTT

D gene: .
V gene: TRBV7-3
J gene: TRBJ2-3
CDR3 length: 12
clone size: .
CDR3 protein: CASSSPPDTQYF
CDR3 DNA: TGTGCCAGCAGCTCGCCCCCAGATACGCAGTATTTT

D gene: TRBD2
V gene: TRBV28
J gene: TRBJ2-2
CDR3 length: 18
clone size: .
CDR3 protein: CASTSASGRAVSTGELFF
CDR3 DNA: TGTGCCAGCACCTCCGCTAGCGGGAGGGCCGTAAGCACCGGGGAGCTGTTTTTT

D gene: .
V gene: TRBV30
J gene: TRBJ1-2
CDR3 length: 13
clone size: .
CDR3 protein: CAWDSRPNYGYTF
CDR3 DNA: TGTGCCTGGGACTCCAGACCGAACTATGGCTACACCTTC